The clone carrying this TCR beta chain showed up many times. Its target is not known. This sample is drawn from a study of Graves' ophthalmopathy and Graves' hyperthyroidism. Across the study: Researchers obtained peripheral blood at initial diagnosis, before any treatment had begun.

The authors amplified TCR beta CDR3 regions from RNA transcripts. Scientists carried out first-round RT-PCR using HTBI primers and then a second-round multiplex PCR. TCRdb reprocessed the multiplex PCR reads with MiXCR, giving one entry per CDR3 protein. The table has 300,000 to 400,000 distinct CDR3 sequences, roughly 15% seen once. PBMCs were density-gradient isolated from 10 ml fresh blood. Study-wide findings and caveats: The blood repertoire also included most expanded thyroid clonotypes above 0.001 frequency.

This CDR3 region has 11 residues. The V gene lost 2 bases and the J gene lost 6 bases, with 8 bases spanning the gap. Germline CDR1 reads SQVTM; CDR2 reads ANQGSEA. Sequenced material: peripheral blood. The chain carries TRBV29-1 and TRBJ2-7; D is uncertain. The sequence was collected from an adult woman with stable Graves' hyperthyroidism. The CDR3 DNA reads TGCAGCGTTGAATGGGGTGGCGAGCAGTACTTC. Translation gives CSVEWGGEQYF.